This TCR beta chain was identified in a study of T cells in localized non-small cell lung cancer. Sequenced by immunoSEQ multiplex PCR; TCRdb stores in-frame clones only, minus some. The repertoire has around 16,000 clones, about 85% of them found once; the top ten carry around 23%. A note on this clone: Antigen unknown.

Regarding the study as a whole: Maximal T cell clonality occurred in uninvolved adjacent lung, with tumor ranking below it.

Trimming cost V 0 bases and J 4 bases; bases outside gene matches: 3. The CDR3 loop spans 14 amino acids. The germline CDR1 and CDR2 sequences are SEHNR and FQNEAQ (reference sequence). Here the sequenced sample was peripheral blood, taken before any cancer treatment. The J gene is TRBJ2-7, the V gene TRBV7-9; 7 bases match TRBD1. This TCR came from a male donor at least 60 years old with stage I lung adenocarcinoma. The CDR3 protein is CASSLAGGKYEQYF. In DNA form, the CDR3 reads TGTGCCAGCAGCTTAGCAGGGGGCAAATACGAGCAGTACTTC.